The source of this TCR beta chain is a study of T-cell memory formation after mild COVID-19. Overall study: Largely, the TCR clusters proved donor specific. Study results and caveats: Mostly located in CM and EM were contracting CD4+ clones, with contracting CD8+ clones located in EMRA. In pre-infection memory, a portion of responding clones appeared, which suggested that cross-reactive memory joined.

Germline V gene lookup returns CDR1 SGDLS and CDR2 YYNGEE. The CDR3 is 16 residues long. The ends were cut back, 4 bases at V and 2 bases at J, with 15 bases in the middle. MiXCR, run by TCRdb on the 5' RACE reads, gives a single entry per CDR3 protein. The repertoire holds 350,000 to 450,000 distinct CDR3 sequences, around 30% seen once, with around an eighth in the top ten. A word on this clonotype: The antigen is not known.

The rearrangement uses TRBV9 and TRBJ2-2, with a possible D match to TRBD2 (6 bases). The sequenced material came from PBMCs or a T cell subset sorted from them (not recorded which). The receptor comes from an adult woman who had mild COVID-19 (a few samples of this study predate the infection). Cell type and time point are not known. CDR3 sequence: CASSIPGTLNTGELFF. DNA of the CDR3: TGTGCCAGCAGCATCCCCGGGACTTTAAACACCGGGGAGCTGTTTTTT.